One TCR beta chain is described in this entry. Participants had their cohort set by participant-reported clinical history. Original processing notes: Reference gene primers were amplified, and this amplification served to estimate nucleated cell counts. Measured with immunoSEQ multiplex PCR; TCRdb has only the in-frame clones, and not every one. The V and J calls and clone size were taken over from that table, and D and trimming were inferred from the DNA. The repertoire holds about 430,000 clones, more than 75% seen once, with 0.95% to 1% in the top ten. The sample originates from a study of blood T cell repertoires in COVID-19. The wider study: Sites across the United States, Italy and Spain contributed samples from acute and convalescent COVID-19. From T cells, B-cell-depleted T cells, or PBMCs came the material, which was cDNA or gDNA.

Germline loops: CDR1 SGHKS, CDR2 YYEKEE (reference sequence). This CDR3 is built from 18 residues. V lost 4 bases, J lost 0 bases, and 7 bases stayed unmatched. This sequence originates from a woman in her thirties with acute COVID-19. V usage is TRBV5-5 and J usage is TRBJ1-6, with 10 bases fitting TRBD1. The sample consisted of PBMCs or T cells enriched from blood (not recorded which). The CDR3 loop reads CASSPTGGGSSYNSPLHF. In DNA form, the CDR3 reads TGTGCCAGCAGCCCGACAGGGGGCGGGAGCTCCTATAATTCACCCCTCCACTTT. Combining the CDR3 with reference TRBV5-5 and TRBJ1-6 gives the whole variable domain DAGVTQSPTHLIKTRGQQVTLRCSPISGHKSVSWYQQVLGQGPQFIFQYYEKEERGRGNFPDRFSARQFPNYSSELNVNALLLGDSALYLCASSPTGGGSSYNSPLHFGNGTRLTVT.